Listed here are 27 T cell receptor beta chains from one sample, sequenced in a study of T cell responses to AZD1222 COVID-19 vaccine. Here immunoSEQ multiplex PCR was the method, and the copy in TCRdb shows in-frame clones only, minus some. The sample gives more than 95,000 clones, 90% to 95% of which show up once; 45% to 50% is in the top ten. The source material was peripheral blood, sampled on day 0 of AZD1222 vaccination. Receptors were obtained from an adult in good health.

V is TRBV5-5 and J is TRBJ1-1, with 9 bases lining up with TRBD1. The CDR3 contains 15 residues. The J segment lost 3 bases and the V segment lost 4 bases, leaving 7 bases of the junction unmatched. Germline CDR1 and CDR2: SGHKS and YYEKEE (reference sequence). The CDR3 bases are TGTGCCAGCAGCCTACCCGGGACAGGGTACACTGAAGCTTTCTTT. Encoded protein: CASSLPGTGYTEAFF.

The table lists this clone with a count of one. The chain has TRBV30 and TRBJ1-3; no clear D gene. Germline CDR1 and CDR2: GTSNPN and SVGIG (reference sequence). Trimming removed 5 bases from V and 0 bases from J, with 14 bases in between. This CDR3 region has 15 residues. As DNA, the CDR3 is TGTGCCTGGGGATTAGGACGGAACTCTGGAAACACCATATATTTT. As protein: CAWGLGRNSGNTIYF.

The chain couples TRBV10-3 to TRBJ2-7; unclear D gene. Trimming removed 3 bases at V and 5 bases at J, with 5 bases between. Germline CDR1 ENHRY, CDR2 SYGVKD. There are 11 residues in the CDR3. CDR3 DNA: TGTGCCATCAGTGACCGAGACGAGCAGTACTTC. Translation: CAISDRDEQYF.

This rearrangement joins TRBV5-6 to TRBJ1-3; D remains unclear. The CDR3 length is 13 residues. Trimming removed 0 bases from V and 0 bases from J, with 1 base in between. Germline CDR1 reads SGHDT; CDR2 reads YYEEEE. CDR3 in DNA: TGTGCCAGCAGCTTGGTCTCTGGAAACACCATATATTTT. This gives the protein CASSLVSGNTIYF.

With respect to this clone: The same CDR3 arises from other DNA sequences in this sample as well. The chain couples TRBV18 to TRBJ2-1; 14 nucleotides match TRBD2. Germline assignment: CDR1 KGHSH and CDR2 LQKENI. The CDR3 runs to 16 residues. The J segment lost 6 bases and the V segment lost 0 bases, leaving 1 base of the junction unmatched. CDR3 sequence (DNA): TGTGCCAGCTCACCACCGGGACTAGCGGGAGTCAATGAGCAGTTCTTC. It yields the protein CASSPPGLAGVNEQFF.

The V call is TRBV28, the J call TRBJ1-6; D is unclear. V lost 5 bases to trimming and J lost 0 bases, with 11 bases between them. Per germline, CDR1 MDHEN and CDR2 SYDVKM. The CDR3 covers 16 residues. DNA of the CDR3: TGTGCCAGCAGTCTCAGTCCTAACTCCTATAATTCACCCCTCCACTTT. Protein sequence: CASSLSPNSYNSPLHF.

V gene TRBV9 combines with J gene TRBJ1-1; D is uncertain. Per germline, CDR1 SGDLS and CDR2 YYNGEE. V dropped 3 bases and J dropped 3 bases, with 6 bases sitting between them. The CDR3 consists of 12 residues. For the CDR3, the DNA is TGTGCCAGCAGCGCCACCGACACTGAAGCTTTCTTT. Translation: CASSATDTEAFF.

The V and J genes are TRBV19 and TRBJ1-1; no clear D gene. Trimming shortened V by 1 base and J by 1 base, and 10 bases separated the two germline ends. This CDR3 has 15 residues. The V gene's germline CDR1 is LNHDA and CDR2 SQIVND (reference sequence). CDR3 nucleotides: TGTGCCAGTAGTATAGGCGGGGTGCCGAACACTGAAGCTTTCTTT. This sequence encodes CASSIGGVPNTEAFF. The variable domain in full, with the rest retrieved from reference TRBV19 and TRBJ1-1, is DGGITQSPKYLFRKEGQNVTLSCEQNLNHDAMYWYRQDPGQGLRLIYYSQIVNDFQKGDIAEGYSVSREKKESFPLTVTSAQKNPTAFYLCASSIGGVPNTEAFFGQGTRLTVV.

The chain couples TRBV7-2 to TRBJ2-1, with D possibly TRBD1 on 7 matching bases. The CDR3 is 13 amino acids. The V end lost 1 base, the J end lost 14 bases, and 15 bases lay between the germline ends. From germline, CDR1 is SGHTA and CDR2 FQGNSA. DNA for the CDR3: TGTGCCAGCAGCTTAGGCGGGACCGACAGGGAGTTCTTC. Translating it yields CASSLGGTDREFF.

V is TRBV5-1 and J is TRBJ2-7; perhaps TRBD2 as D (5 bases). The V gene's germline CDR1 is SGHRS and CDR2 YFSETQ. The CDR3 runs 12 residues. V dropped 3 bases and J dropped 5 bases, with 9 bases sitting between them. This CDR3 reads CASSSTRDEQYF. CDR3 nucleotide sequence: TGCGCCAGCAGCTCCACTAGAGACGAGCAGTACTTC.

V is TRBV6-6 and J is TRBJ2-4, with unresolved D. V was pared by 2 bases and J by 0 bases, with 5 bases between. This CDR3 comprises 14 residues. CDR1 MNHNY and CDR2 SVGAGI come from the germline V gene (reference sequence). Here the CDR3 DNA reads TGTGCCAGCAGTTACCGTTTAGCCAAAAACATTCAGTACTTC. As protein: CASSYRLAKNIQYF.

This chain joins TRBV11-2 and TRBJ2-2, with 11 bases lining up with TRBD1. The CDR3 is 19 amino acids. CDR1 and CDR2 from the germline V gene are SGHAT and FQNNGV. With V trimmed by 4 bases and J by 4 bases, 14 bases remained unmatched. Written as DNA, the CDR3 is TGTGCCAGCAGCTCCAGAAAAGGACAGGGGGCAATTGTCACCGGGGAGCTGTTTTTT. Its protein is CASSSRKGQGAIVTGELFF.

The chain links TRBV6-5 to TRBJ2-1; a weak D match, TRBD2 (5 bases). The CDR3 has 13 residues. The V gene's germline CDR1 is MNHEY and CDR2 SVGAGI. Trimming shortened V by 6 bases and J by 7 bases, and 13 bases separated the two germline ends. This chain's CDR3 is CASSSPPGNEQFF. CDR3 nucleotides: TGTGCCAGCAGCAGCCCCCCGGGGAATGAGCAGTTCTTC.

The chain recombines TRBV18 with TRBJ1-1; D gene unclear. The germline V gene encodes CDR1 KGHSH and CDR2 LQKENI. V lost 2 bases and J 8 bases, leaving 12 bases between the germline ends. This CDR3 has 13 amino acids. In DNA, the CDR3 is TGTGCCAGCTCACCAAGTAGAGAACCCGAAGCTTTCTTT. It is translated as CASSPSREPEAFF.

This clone was observed a few times. The rearrangement joins TRBV3-1 (or the pseudogene TRBV3-2) to TRBJ2-2; 11 positions agree with TRBD1. In germline, CDR1 is LGHDT, CDR2 YNNKEL (reference sequence). The CDR3 loop spans 15 amino acids. With 6 bases clipped from V and 2 bases from J, the junction kept 2 bases outside the gene matches. The CDR3 bases are TGTGCCAGCAGGGGACAGGGGGTAAACACCGGGGAGCTGTTTTTT. Translating it yields CASRGQGVNTGELFF.

The V and J genes are TRBV27 and TRBJ1-6; D remains ambiguous. CDR1 and CDR2 from the germline V gene are MNHEY and SMNVEV (reference sequence). CDR3 size: 14 residues. V was shortened by 4 bases and J by 5 bases, with 9 bases between the two germline ends. The CDR3 sequence is CASSWNPNNSPLHF. The CDR3 DNA is TGTGCCAGCAGTTGGAACCCGAATAATTCACCCCTCCACTTT.

The chain employs TRBV21-1 and TRBJ2-1; TRBD2 reflects the table's D call only, with no check against the DNA. TRBV21-1 is annotated as a pseudogene. This CDR3 spans 15 amino acids. The CDR3, as DNA: TGTGCCAGCAGCAAAAGAACTAGCGGGAGAGGGGAGCAGTTCTTC. Its protein product is CASSKRTSGRGEQFF.

The V gene is TRBV5-1, the J gene TRBJ2-6; D unclear. Trimming removed 2 bases at V and 0 bases at J, with 9 bases between. The CDR3 contains 16 residues. The germline V gene has CDR1 SGHRS and CDR2 YFSETQ. CDR3 residues: CASSFPTDSGANVLTF. The DNA of the CDR3 is TGCGCCAGCAGCTTCCCTACAGACTCTGGGGCCAACGTCCTGACTTTC.

The chain carries TRBV6-7 and TRBJ1-6; D unclear. TRBV6-7 is classed as an ORF, of uncertain function. The CDR3 is 14 amino acids. Trimming removed 7 bases from V and 3 bases from J, with 10 bases in between. In nucleotides, the CDR3 is TGTGCCAGCATGAATGGCCTCTATAATTCACCCCTCCACTTT. This gives the protein CASMNGLYNSPLHF.

The gene calls are TRBV5-4 and TRBJ2-3, with a weak D call TRBD2 (5 bases). Per germline, CDR1 SGHNT and CDR2 YYREEE (reference sequence). The ends were cut back, 2 bases at V and 0 bases at J, with 7 bases in the middle. The CDR3 covers 14 residues. The CDR3 region is CASSLRGSTDTQYF. The CDR3 DNA reads as TGTGCCAGCAGCTTACGCGGGAGCACAGATACGCAGTATTTT.

The genes are TRBV27 and TRBJ2-1; the D is unclear. This CDR3 contains 14 residues. The V end was cut by 3 bases, the J end by 1 base, with 7 bases between. CDR1 and CDR2 (germline): MNHEY, SMNVEV (reference sequence). The CDR3 region has the DNA TGTGCCAGCAGTTTCTCCTCATCCTACAATGAGCAGTTCTTC. Translated: CASSFSSSYNEQFF.

This clone was found a few times. The chain has TRBV28 and TRBJ1-4; the D is unclear. The CDR3 contains 14 residues. Germline CDR1 and CDR2: MDHEN and SYDVKM. The V end lost 8 bases, the J end lost 0 bases, and 10 bases lay between the germline ends. Here the CDR3 reads CASGPFTTNEKLFF. Written as DNA, the CDR3 is TGTGCCAGCGGGCCTTTTACAACTAATGAAAAACTGTTTTTT. Full variable domain (outside the CDR3, taken from reference TRBV28 and TRBJ1-4): DVKVTQSSRYLVKRTGEKVFLECVQDMDHENMFWYRQDPGLGLRLIYFSYDVKMKEKGDIPEGYSVSREKKERFSLILESASTNQTSMYLCASGPFTTNEKLFFGSGTQLSVL.

V usage is TRBV7-2 and J usage is TRBJ2-4; 9 bases map to TRBD2. The CDR3 runs 16 residues. In germline, CDR1 is SGHTA, CDR2 FQGNSA. V dropped 4 bases and J dropped 9; count of bases not matched to a gene: 13. CDR3 nucleotides: TGTGCCAGCAGCTCAGTTGGCGGGAGGGCTAGAGGCATTCAGTACTTC. Translation gives CASSSVGGRARGIQYF.

This sequence joins TRBV2 and TRBJ1-5, with D maybe TRBD1 (5 bases). The CDR3 consists of 15 residues. Germline V gene lookup returns CDR1 SNHLY and CDR2 FYNNEI. The germline V and J ends were trimmed by 3 bases and 5 bases, with 14 bases remaining between them. Here the CDR3 reads CASSEVRAGDQPQHF. CDR3 coding DNA: TGTGCCAGCAGTGAGGTTCGGGCGGGGGATCAGCCCCAGCATTTT.

This clone was observed a handful of times. This rearrangement joins TRBV6-1 to TRBJ1-5, with 7 bases lining up with TRBD1. J gave up 5 bases and V 0 bases, and 4 bases lay outside the gene matches. The CDR3 is 15 amino acids. Germline V gene lookup returns CDR1 MNHNS and CDR2 SASEGT. The CDR3 reads CASSEAGQAHQPQHF. In DNA form, the CDR3 reads TGTGCCAGCAGTGAAGCAGGACAGGCGCATCAGCCCCAGCATTTT.

The chain is built from TRBV19 and TRBJ1-2; TRBD1 agrees at 7 bases. Germline V CDR1 and CDR2: LNHDA, SQIVND (reference sequence). V was clipped by 5 bases and J by 4 bases; unmatched bases: 10. The CDR3 has 15 residues. CDR3 protein: CASSGLSGQPYGYTF. The CDR3 DNA is TGTGCCAGTAGTGGACTTTCGGGACAGCCCTATGGCTACACCTTC.

V gene TRBV7-9 combines with J gene TRBJ1-1, with no clear D. This CDR3 is built from 13 residues. Germline CDR1 and CDR2: SEHNR and FQNEAQ (reference sequence). The V and J ends lost 1 base and 4 bases respectively, with 7 bases between them. CDR3 sequence reads: CASSLGSTTEAFF. DNA of the CDR3: TGTGCCAGCAGCTTAGGGAGCACCACTGAAGCTTTCTTT.